This T cell receptor beta chain was sequenced during a study of regulatory T cells in long-lasting Graves disease. This clonotype was seen ten or more times. In building TCR beta libraries, iRepertoire HTBI primers were used together with Arm-PCR of CDR3 regions. Using its own MiXCR run on the multiplex PCR reads, TCRdb lists one record per CDR3 protein. The repertoire has about 240,000 distinct CDR3 sequences, around 20% of them found once; the top ten carry roughly 13%. The CDR3 loop spans 15 amino acids. J gave up 4 bases and V 5 bases, and 7 bases lay outside the gene matches. Time point: newly diagnosed GD, antithyroid drugs for less than 3 months. The TCR library used RNA extracted from PBMCs.

Sequenced material: peripheral blood mononuclear cells (PBMCs), taken at new diagnosis, from a patient treated with antithyroid drugs. The rearrangement links TRBV12-3 or TRBV12-4 to TRBJ2-3; TRBD2 matches at 9 bases. This sequence originates from a female donor with Graves disease. CDR3 sequence: CASSAQAGGADTQYF. The CDR3 DNA reads as TGTGCCAGCAGTGCCCAAGCGGGAGGAGCAGATACGCAGTATTTT.